Listed here are 10 T cell receptor beta chains from one sample, sequenced in a study of T cells in Graves' hyperthyroidism and ophthalmopathy (dated by TCRdb to about 2019). Libraries were built with multiplex PCR. TCRdb records Illumina HiSeq 2000 as the sequencer. The TCR beta CDR3 regions were amplified from RNA transcripts. The TCR CDR3 was subjected to a first round of RT-PCR using the HTBI primer set and the Qiagen OneStep RT-PCR kit. TCRdb redid the processing of the public reads, applying fastp at Q25 and MiXCR, and retained in-frame beta chains. Rows are combined by CDR3 protein, so each entry shows the most common genes and DNA. The sample has 560,000 or so distinct CDR3 sequences on record, about 45% of them singletons. The leading ten clones occupy 8.2% of the sample. Source material: peripheral blood or thyroid tissue (not recorded which). The receptor set was obtained from a woman under 30 with Graves' hyperthyroidism. Donor details come from another sample of the same person, matched by shared clones.

This clonotype was observed a single time. The gene calls are TRBV2 and TRBJ2-7, with 10 nucleotides matching TRBD2. CDR1 SNHLY and CDR2 FYNNEI come from the germline V gene. V shed 5 bases and J 1 base; nucleotides not matched to a gene: 8. The CDR3 consists of 16 residues. For the CDR3, the DNA is TGTGCCAGCAGTTACCGGGGGACTAGCGAGTCCTACGAGCAGTACTTC. It encodes CASSYRGTSESYEQYF.

This clonotype came up a few times. This chain connects TRBV19 to TRBJ2-7; TRBD1 aligns across 10 bases. The CDR3 spans 15 residues. Germline trimming cut 3 bases from V and 6 bases from J; bases unmatched to any gene: 8. Germline CDR1 and CDR2: LNHDA and SQIVND (reference sequence). The CDR3, as DNA: TGTGCCAGTAGTATGCCGGGACAGGGGTACGGCGAGCAGTACTTC. Protein sequence: CASSMPGQGYGEQYF. Full variable domain (remainder filled in from reference TRBV19 and TRBJ2-7): DGGITQSPKYLFRKEGQNVTLSCEQNLNHDAMYWYRQDPGQGLRLIYYSQIVNDFQKGDIAEGYSVSREKKESFPLTVTSAQKNPTAFYLCASSMPGQGYGEQYFGPGTRLTVT.

The rearrangement uses TRBV7-3 and TRBJ1-5; weak D call: TRBD1 (5 bases). Germline CDR1 SGHTA, CDR2 FQGTGA. The V end lost 5 bases, the J end lost 0 bases, and 14 bases lay between the germline ends. CDR3 length: 16 amino acids. CDR3: CASSRRFRDSNQPQHF. Here the CDR3 DNA reads TGTGCCAGCAGCAGACGCTTCAGGGATAGCAATCAGCCCCAGCATTTT.

This chain links TRBV2 with TRBJ2-7; D possibly corresponds to TRBD2 (5 bases). Germline CDR1 and CDR2: SNHLY and FYNNEI. CDR3 length: 14 residues. Deletions cut 6 bases from V and 0 bases from J, with 12 bases between. The CDR3, as DNA: TGTGCCAGCAGCGCGGGCGGTCCCTCCTACGAGCAGTACTTC. Amino acids: CASSAGGPSYEQYF.

The chain carries TRBV20-1 and TRBJ2-2; tentative D call: TRBD2 (6 bases). V gave up 6 bases and J gave up 1 base, with 6 bases separating them. CDR3 length equals 12 residues. The V gene's germline CDR1 is DFQATT and CDR2 SNEGSKA (reference sequence). The CDR3 region is CSAGRNTGELFF. CDR3 bases: TGCAGTGCCGGGAGGAACACCGGGGAGCTGTTTTTT.

This clonotype was detected ten times or more. This chain joins TRBV7-9 and TRBJ2-7; no firm D call. The CDR3 contains 11 residues. The V end was cut by 1 base, the J end by 6 bases, with 4 bases between. Germline CDR1 SEHNR, CDR2 FQNEAQ (reference sequence). This CDR3 is CASSLGTEQYF. CDR3 bases: TGTGCCAGCAGCTTAGGGACCGAGCAGTACTTC.

Concerning this clonotype: A much larger clone differs by one base, so this may be a read error. The chain carries TRBV24-1 and TRBJ1-2, with 7 bases aligning to TRBD1. Germline V gives CDR1 KGHDR, CDR2 SFDVKD. The CDR3 length is 14 residues. The CDR3 protein is CATSDFGTDYGHTF. In nucleotides, the CDR3 is TGTGCCACCAGTGACTTCGGGACAGACTATGGCCACACCTTC.

J is TRBJ1-2 and V is TRBV2, with D maybe TRBD1 (5 bases). The CDR3 sequence is 18 residues long. Trimming removed 3 bases at V and 3 bases at J, with 23 bases between. The V gene's germline CDR1 is SNHLY and CDR2 FYNNEI. CDR3 sequence: CASSEDNGGEVLHYGYTF. The CDR3 nucleotides are TGTGCCAGCAGTGAGGACAACGGGGGAGAAGTTCTTCACTATGGCTACACCTTC.

The table lists this clonotype with a few counts. The CDR3 loop reads CASSLGRAGNSPLHF. The CDR3 nucleotides read TGTGCCAGCAGTTTAGGACGGGCGGGGAATTCACCCCTCCACTTT. The V and J genes are TRBV2 and TRBJ1-6; D ambiguous. The CDR3 is made up of 15 amino acids. V was trimmed by 5 bases and J by 7 bases, leaving 15 bases between them. Germline assignment: CDR1 SNHLY and CDR2 FYNNEI. The variable domain in full, completed from reference TRBV2 and TRBJ1-6, reads EPEVTQTPSHQVTQMGQEVILRCVPISNHLYFYWYRQILGQKVEFLVSFYNNEISEKSEIFDDQFSVERPDGSNFTLKIRSTKLEDSAMYFCASSLGRAGNSPLHFGNGTRLTVT.

This clonotype was counted many times. The V gene is TRBV20-1, the J gene TRBJ1-2; 8 bases are a match to TRBD1. CDR3 length: 13 residues. CDR1 and CDR2 (germline): DFQATT, SNEGSKA (reference sequence). The V segment lost 6 bases and the J segment 3 bases; nucleotides outside the gene matches: 6. CDR3 in DNA: TGCAGTGCAAGACAGGGGTTGGACTATGGCTACACCTTC. This codes for CSARQGLDYGYTF.